This is a list of T cell receptor beta chains from one sample in a study of T cell responses to AZD1222 COVID-19 vaccine. Profiled with immunoSEQ multiplex PCR; TCRdb holds only in-frame clones, not every one. The sample includes some 130,000 clones, roughly 90% of them seen just once. Material: peripheral blood, obtained on day 0 of AZD1222 vaccination. The receptors shown here come from an adult in good health. CDR3s include the opening cysteine and the closing phenylalanine or tryptophan. The order of the fields is CDR3 length, J gene, clone size, V gene, D gene, CDR3 protein, CDR3 DNA. The D gene is left open where the match is weak. Expanded clones get a size class; other rows say once, few or many, or leave the size out.

14,TRBJ1-3,-,TRBV5-1,TRBD1,CASTDRRSGNTIYF,TGCGCCAGTACGGACAGGCGCTCTGGAAACACCATATATTTT
17,TRBJ2-2,-,TRBV7-6,TRBD1,CASSRRPGQKNTGELFF,TGTGCCAGCAGCCGAAGACCGGGACAGAAAAACACCGGGGAGCTGTTTTTT
12,TRBJ1-2,-,TRBV5-5,-,CASRTGTYGYTF,TGTGCCAGCAGAACAGGGACCTATGGCTACACCTTC
15,TRBJ2-5,-,TRBV11-2,-,CASSLEEAYQETQYF,TGTGCCAGCAGCTTAGAAGAAGCGTACCAAGAGACCCAGTACTTC
15,TRBJ1-6,-,TRBV9,-,CASSDREFGGSPLHF,TGTGCCAGCAGCGACAGGGAGTTTGGTGGTTCACCCCTCCACTTT
16,TRBJ2-1,-,TRBV19,TRBD1,CASSPWTGVSFNEQFF,TGTGCCAGTAGTCCCTGGACAGGGGTATCCTTCAATGAGCAGTTCTTC
13,TRBJ1-6,-,TRBV11-3,-,CASSLVGDSPLHF,TGTGCCAGCAGCTTAGTGGGGGACTCACCCCTCCACTTT
16,TRBJ2-3,-,TRBV14,-,CASSHRFGTSTDTQYF,TGTGCCAGCAGCCACCGATTTGGGACCTCCACAGATACGCAGTATTTT
14,TRBJ1-3,-,TRBV6-5,-,CASLIQEAGNTIYF,TGTGCCAGCTTAATCCAGGAAGCTGGAAACACCATATATTTT
16,TRBJ1-2,-,TRBV18,-,CASSPPGRGPDYGYTF,TGTGCCAGCTCACCCCCAGGCAGGGGACCCGACTATGGCTACACCTTC
15,TRBJ2-5,-,TRBV18,TRBD1,CASSPLPRGQETQYF,TGTGCCAGCTCACCACTACCCAGGGGGCAAGAGACCCAGTACTTC
14,TRBJ2-1,-,TRBV19,-,CASRFAGDINEQFF,TGTGCCAGTAGATTTGCGGGCGACATCAATGAGCAGTTCTTC
13,TRBJ2-7,-,TRBV6-5,-,CASSYSTPYEQYF,TGTGCCAGCAGTTACTCCACACCGTACGAGCAGTACTTC
13,TRBJ1-3,-,TRBV3-1/TRBV3-2,-,CATQRRTGNTIYF,TGTGCCACCCAGAGACGAACTGGAAACACCATATATTTT
18,TRBJ2-6,-,TRBV19,TRBD1,CASSMSTGASSGANVLTF,TGTGCCAGTAGTATGAGTACAGGGGCAAGCTCTGGGGCCAACGTCCTGACTTTC
11,TRBJ1-2,-,TRBV27,-,CASRNGYGYTF,TGTGCCAGCAGGAACGGGTATGGCTACACCTTC
14,TRBJ2-1,-,TRBV7-8,-,CASSSRRSYNEQFF,TGTGCCAGCAGCTCAAGACGGTCCTACAATGAGCAGTTCTTC
15,TRBJ1-5,once,TRBV30,-,CAWSLARGSDQPQHF,TGTGCCTGGAGTTTGGCTAGAGGTAGTGACCAGCCCCAGCATTTT